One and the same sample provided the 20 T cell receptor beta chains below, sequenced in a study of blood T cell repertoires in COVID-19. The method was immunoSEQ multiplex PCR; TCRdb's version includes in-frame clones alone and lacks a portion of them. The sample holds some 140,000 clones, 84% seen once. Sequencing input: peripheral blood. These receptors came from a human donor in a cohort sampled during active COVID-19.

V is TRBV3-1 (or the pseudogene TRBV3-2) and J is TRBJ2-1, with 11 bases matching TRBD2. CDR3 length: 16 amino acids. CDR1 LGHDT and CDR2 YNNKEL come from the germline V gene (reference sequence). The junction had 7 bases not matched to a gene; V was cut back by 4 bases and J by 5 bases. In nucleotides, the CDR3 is TGTGCCAGCAGCCGTTCCGGGACTAGCGGAGACAATGAGCAGTTCTTC. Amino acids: CASSRSGTSGDNEQFF.

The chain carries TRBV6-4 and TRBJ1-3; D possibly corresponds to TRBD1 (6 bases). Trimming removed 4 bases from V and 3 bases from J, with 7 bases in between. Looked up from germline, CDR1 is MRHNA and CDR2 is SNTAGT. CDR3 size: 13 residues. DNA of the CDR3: TGTGCCAGCAGTGCGGACAGTGGAAACACCATATATTTT. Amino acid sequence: CASSADSGNTIYF.

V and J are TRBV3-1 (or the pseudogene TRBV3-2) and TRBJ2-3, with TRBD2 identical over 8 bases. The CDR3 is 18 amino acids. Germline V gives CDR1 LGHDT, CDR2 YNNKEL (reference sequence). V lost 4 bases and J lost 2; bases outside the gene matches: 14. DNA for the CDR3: TGTGCCAGCAGCCTCAAGGGTAGTAGCGGGGCCTTCACAGATACGCAGTATTTT. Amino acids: CASSLKGSSGAFTDTQYF.

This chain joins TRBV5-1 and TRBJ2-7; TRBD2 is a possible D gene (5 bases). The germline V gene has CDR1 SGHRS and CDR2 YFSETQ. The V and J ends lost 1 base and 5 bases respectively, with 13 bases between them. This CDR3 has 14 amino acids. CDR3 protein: CASSLLGITDEQYF. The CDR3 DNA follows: TGCGCCAGCAGCTTGCTCGGGATTACAGACGAGCAGTACTTC.

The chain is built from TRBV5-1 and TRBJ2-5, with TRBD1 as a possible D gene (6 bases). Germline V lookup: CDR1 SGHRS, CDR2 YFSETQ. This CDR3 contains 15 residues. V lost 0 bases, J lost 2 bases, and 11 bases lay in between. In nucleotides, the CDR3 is TGCGCCAGCAGCTTGGGTGACAGGATTCAAGAGACCCAGTACTTC. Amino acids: CASSLGDRIQETQYF.

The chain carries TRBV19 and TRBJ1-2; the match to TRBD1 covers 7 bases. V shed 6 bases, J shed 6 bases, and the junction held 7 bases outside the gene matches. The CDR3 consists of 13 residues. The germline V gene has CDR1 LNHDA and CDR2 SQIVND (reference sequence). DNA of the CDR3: TGTGCCAGTAGCGGACAGGCCATTAATGGCTACACCTTC. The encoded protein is CASSGQAINGYTF.

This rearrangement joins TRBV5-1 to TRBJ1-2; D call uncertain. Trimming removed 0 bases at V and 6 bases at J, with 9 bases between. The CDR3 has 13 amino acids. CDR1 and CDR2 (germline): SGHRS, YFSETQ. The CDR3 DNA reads TGCGCCAGCAGCTTGGTATTTCGGGATGGCTACACCTTC. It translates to CASSLVFRDGYTF.

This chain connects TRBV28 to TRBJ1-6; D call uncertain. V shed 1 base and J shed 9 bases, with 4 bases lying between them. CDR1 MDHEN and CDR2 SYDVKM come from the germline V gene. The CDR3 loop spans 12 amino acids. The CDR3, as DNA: TGTGCCAGCAGTTTATCTTCTTCACCCCTCCACTTT. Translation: CASSLSSSPLHF.

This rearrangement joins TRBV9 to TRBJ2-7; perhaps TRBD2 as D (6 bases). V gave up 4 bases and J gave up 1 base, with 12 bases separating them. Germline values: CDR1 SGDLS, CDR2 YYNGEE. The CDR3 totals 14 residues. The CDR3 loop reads CASSPQTSSYEQYF. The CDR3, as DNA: TGTGCCAGCAGCCCCCAGACTAGTTCCTACGAGCAGTACTTC.

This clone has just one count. CDR3 region: CASSRGGAEDTQYF. The CDR3 bases are TGTGCCAGCAGCCGCGGGGGGGCAGAGGATACGCAGTATTTT. The chain joins TRBV11-3 to TRBJ2-3, with 9 bases that match TRBD2. Germline V lookup: CDR1 SGHNT, CDR2 YENEEA. Trimming removed 5 bases from V and 6 bases from J; junction bases left unmatched: 6. This CDR3 is built from 14 residues.

CDR3 nucleotide sequence: TGTGCCTGGAGTGTATTGGCGCGGGACAGGGTAACTAATGAAAAACTGTTTTTT. Protein product: CAWSVLARDRVTNEKLFF. The rearrangement uses TRBV30 and TRBJ1-4, with 9 bases that match TRBD1. There are 18 residues in the CDR3. J gave up 1 base and V 0 bases, and 9 bases lay outside the gene matches. Germline loops: CDR1 GTSNPN, CDR2 SVGIG (reference sequence).

The CDR3, as DNA: TGTGCCAGCAGTCGGGTGGATTCTGGCTACACCTTC. Translated, it gives CASSRVDSGYTF. J is TRBJ1-2 and V is TRBV12-3 or TRBV12-4; the D is unclear. There are 12 residues in the CDR3. V shed 5 bases and J shed 7 bases, with 11 bases lying between them.

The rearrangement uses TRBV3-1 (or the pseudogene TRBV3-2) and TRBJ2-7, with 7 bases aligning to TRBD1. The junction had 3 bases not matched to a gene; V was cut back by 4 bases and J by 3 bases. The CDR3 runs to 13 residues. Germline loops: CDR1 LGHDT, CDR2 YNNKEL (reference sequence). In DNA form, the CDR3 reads TGTGCCAGCAGCCCCAGGACAGGCTACGAGCAGTACTTC. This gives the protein CASSPRTGYEQYF.

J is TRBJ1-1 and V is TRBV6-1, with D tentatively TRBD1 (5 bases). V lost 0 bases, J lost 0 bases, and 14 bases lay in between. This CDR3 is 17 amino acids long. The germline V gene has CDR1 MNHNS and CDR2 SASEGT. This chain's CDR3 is CASSEAGAGRLNTEAFF. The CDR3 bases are TGTGCCAGCAGTGAAGCAGGTGCAGGGCGTTTGAACACTGAAGCTTTCTTT.

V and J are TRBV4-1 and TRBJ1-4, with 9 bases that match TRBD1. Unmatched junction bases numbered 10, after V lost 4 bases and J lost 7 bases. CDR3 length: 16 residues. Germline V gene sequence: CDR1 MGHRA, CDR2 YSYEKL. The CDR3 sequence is CASSRDPGQGVEKLFF. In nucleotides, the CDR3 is TGCGCCAGCAGCCGTGACCCGGGACAGGGTGTTGAAAAACTGTTTTTT.

The CDR3 DNA is TGTGCCAGCAGAGGACAGGCGAACACTGAAGCTTTCTTT. As protein: CASRGQANTEAFF. V is TRBV6-5 and J is TRBJ1-1; 7 nucleotides line up with TRBD1. The CDR3 length is 13 residues. V gave up 6 bases and J gave up 1 base; unmatched junction bases: 2. From germline, CDR1 is MNHEY and CDR2 SVGAGI.

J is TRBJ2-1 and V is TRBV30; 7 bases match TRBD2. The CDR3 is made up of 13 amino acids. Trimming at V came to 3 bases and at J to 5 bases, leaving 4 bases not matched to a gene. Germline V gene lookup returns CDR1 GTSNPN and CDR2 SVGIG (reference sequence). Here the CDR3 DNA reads TGTGCCTGGAGGGGAGGGTTGGACAATGAGCAGTTCTTC. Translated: CAWRGGLDNEQFF.

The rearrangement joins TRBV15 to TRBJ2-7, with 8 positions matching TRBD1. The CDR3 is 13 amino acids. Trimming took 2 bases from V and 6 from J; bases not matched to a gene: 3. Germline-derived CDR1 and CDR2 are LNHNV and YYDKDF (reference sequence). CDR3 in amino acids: CATSRNDRGEQYF. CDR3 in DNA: TGTGCCACCAGCAGAAATGACAGGGGCGAGCAGTACTTC.

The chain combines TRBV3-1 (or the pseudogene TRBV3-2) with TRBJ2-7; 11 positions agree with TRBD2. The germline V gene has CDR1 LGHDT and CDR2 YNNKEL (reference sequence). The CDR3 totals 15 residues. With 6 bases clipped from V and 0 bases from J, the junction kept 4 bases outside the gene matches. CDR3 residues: CASSPLAGASYEQYF. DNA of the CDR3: TGTGCCAGCAGTCCACTAGCGGGGGCCTCCTACGAGCAGTACTTC.

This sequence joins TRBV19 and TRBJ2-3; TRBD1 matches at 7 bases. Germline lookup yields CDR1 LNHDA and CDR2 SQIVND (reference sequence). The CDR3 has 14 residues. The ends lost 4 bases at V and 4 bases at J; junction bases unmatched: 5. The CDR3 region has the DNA TGTGCCAGTAGTACCCGACAGGGTCCAGATACGCAGTATTTT. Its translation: CASSTRQGPDTQYF. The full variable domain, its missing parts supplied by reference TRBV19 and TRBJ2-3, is DGGITQSPKYLFRKEGQNVTLSCEQNLNHDAMYWYRQDPGQGLRLIYYSQIVNDFQKGDIAEGYSVSREKKESFPLTVTSAQKNPTAFYLCASSTRQGPDTQYFGPGTRLTVL.